This passage covers 23 T cell receptor beta chains from one sample sequenced in a study of human T cells and chemical hapten exposure (dated by TCRdb to the early 2020s). To prepare the library, RACE was applied. TCRdb shows the sequencer as NextSeq 500. TCRdb reran the public reads through fastp at Q25 and MiXCR, keeping productive beta chains. Each CDR3 protein gets just one entry, which takes the most common genes and DNA from the rows behind it. This sample lists more than 110,000 distinct CDR3 sequences; 12% were detected once. 1.3% to 1.5% of the sample belongs to the ten largest clones. The sample's time point, from its label and the paper: patch test 2, 6 weeks after DPC sensitization. The treatment or condition label, read with the paper, signifies: therapeutic diphenylcyclopropenone sensitization with weekly scalp DPC. Sequenced here: whole blood, sampled in connection with sensitization to the hapten diphenylcyclopropenone (DPC). These receptors were obtained from a woman aged 45-60 years with alopecia areata. Some clones in this sample may be carry-over from other donors' samples.

Ten or more counts support this clonotype. This sequence joins TRBV24-1 and TRBJ2-3; 9 bases are shared with TRBD2. Trimming cost V 4 bases and J 1 base; bases outside gene matches: 5. From germline, CDR1 is KGHDR and CDR2 SFDVKD. This CDR3 has 16 residues. Here the CDR3 reads CATSEPLAGRTDTQYF. The CDR3 coding sequence is TGTGCCACCAGTGAGCCCCTAGCGGGACGCACAGATACGCAGTATTTT.

The chain combines TRBV7-9 with TRBJ1-1; D unresolved. The germline CDR1 and CDR2 sequences are SEHNR and FQNEAQ (reference sequence). The ends were cut back, 2 bases at V and 6 bases at J, with 13 bases in the middle. The CDR3 loop spans 14 amino acids. The CDR3 DNA reads TGTGCCAGCAGCTTACAGAGTTCCCTTTCTGAAGCTTTCTTT. This sequence encodes CASSLQSSLSEAFF.

This clonotype appeared a few times. This rearrangement joins TRBV20-1 to TRBJ2-5; 7 bases map to TRBD2. Germline loops: CDR1 DFQATT, CDR2 SNEGSKA (reference sequence). The CDR3 consists of 13 residues. V gave up 6 bases and J gave up 3 bases; unmatched junction bases: 7. The CDR3 region has the DNA TGCAGTGCGGGGGGGAGGGCCGAAGAGACCCAGTACTTC. This sequence encodes CSAGGRAEETQYF.

This chain links TRBV20-1 with TRBJ2-1; 8 bases fit TRBD1. Germline V gene sequence: CDR1 DFQATT, CDR2 SNEGSKA (reference sequence). This CDR3 spans 17 amino acids. Trimming at V came to 5 bases and at J to 0 bases, leaving 12 bases not matched to a gene. The CDR3 DNA follows: TGCAGTGCTCTCGGACAGGGCTGGGGAAGCTCCTACAATGAGCAGTTCTTC. This codes for CSALGQGWGSSYNEQFF.

This clonotype came up many times. J is TRBJ1-2 and V is TRBV20-1, with D perhaps matching TRBD1 (5 bases). Looked up from germline, CDR1 is DFQATT and CDR2 is SNEGSKA (reference sequence). Trimming stripped 2 bases from V and 6 bases from J, with 10 bases between. The CDR3 totals 12 residues. CDR3 residues: CSARSGTDGYTF. The CDR3 DNA follows: TGCAGTGCTAGATCCGGGACCGATGGCTACACCTTC.

The chain carries TRBV27 and TRBJ2-3; D is possibly TRBD1 (6 bases). CDR1 and CDR2 from the germline V gene are MNHEY and SMNVEV (reference sequence). The CDR3 has 15 residues. Trimming took off 4 bases at V and 4 bases at J, with 15 bases between the two ends. CDR3 residues: CASSSTGRGSDTQYF. The CDR3 DNA sequence: TGTGCCAGCAGTTCAACGGGCAGGGGTTCAGATACGCAGTATTTT.

The rearrangement links TRBV12-3 or TRBV12-4 to TRBJ1-3; D gene unclear. The CDR3 has 15 amino acids. Trimming left V 6 bases short and J 3 bases short, with 15 bases between. CDR3 sequence: CASRTDRFFGNTIYF. CDR3 nucleotide sequence: TGTGCCAGCAGAACCGACCGCTTCTTTGGAAACACCATATATTTT.

This clonotype was seen only a few times. The CDR3 region has the DNA TGTGCCAGCAGGACGGACAGCGGGGTAAAGGCTTTCTTT. It is translated as CASRTDSGVKAFF. The chain couples TRBV6-2 or TRBV6-3 to TRBJ1-1; TRBD1 is a possible D gene (6 bases). The V gene lost 6 bases and the J gene lost 11 bases, with 19 bases spanning the gap. The CDR3 spans 13 residues. The germline V gene has CDR1 MNHEY and CDR2 SVGEGT.

This clonotype came up many times. V is TRBV6-2 or TRBV6-3 and J is TRBJ2-1; the D gene could be TRBD1 or TRBD2 (5 bases each). V was pared by 5 bases and J by 0 bases, with 14 bases between. The CDR3 consists of 16 residues. The germline CDR1 and CDR2 sequences are MNHEY and SVGEGT. The CDR3 region has the DNA TGTGCCAGCAGTGGCCGCAGGGAGAGCTCCTACAATGAGCAGTTCTTC. It codes for CASSGRRESSYNEQFF.

This chain uses TRBV12-3 or TRBV12-4 with TRBJ1-3; a weak D match, TRBD1 (5 bases). Trimming pared 6 bases from V and 2 bases from J, leaving 11 bases between. The CDR3 extends over 14 amino acids. The CDR3 here is CASSFGTTGNTIYF. DNA for the CDR3: TGTGCCAGCAGCTTCGGGACGACTGGAAACACCATATATTTT.

This clonotype was found many times. This chain joins TRBV27 and TRBJ1-6, with 7 bases fitting TRBD1. Per germline, CDR1 MNHEY and CDR2 SMNVEV (reference sequence). This CDR3 has 14 residues. The V and J ends lost 5 bases and 12 bases, in that order; junction bases with no gene match: 10. The CDR3 DNA reads as TGTGCCAGCAGTCCAACAGGGGTGGTAAGACCCCTCCACTTT. This codes for CASSPTGVVRPLHF.

The gene calls are TRBV7-2 and TRBJ2-5; D may correspond to TRBD1 or TRBD2 (6 bases each). In germline, CDR1 is SGHTA, CDR2 FQGNSA. The V end was cut by 4 bases, the J end by 5 bases, with 14 bases between. The CDR3 loop spans 14 amino acids. The CDR3 DNA reads as TGTGCCAGCAGCTCGGATGGGGGGCCCGAGACCCAGTACTTC. As protein: CASSSDGGPETQYF.

This clonotype has only a few counts. The CDR3 DNA reads as TGTGCCAGCAGCCCCTACCTTAGCGGGAGCGGTGAGACCCAGTACTTC. Its translation is CASSPYLSGSGETQYF. This rearrangement joins TRBV7-9 to TRBJ2-5; 9 bases are a match to TRBD2. CDR1 SEHNR and CDR2 FQNEAQ come from the germline V gene (reference sequence). Losses at the gene ends were 5 bases for V and 5 bases for J; bases not matched to a gene: 12. This CDR3 has 16 amino acids.

At least ten counts were recorded for this clonotype. V gene TRBV25-1 combines with J gene TRBJ2-7; TRBD2 matches 7 bases. Germline CDR1 is MGHDK and CDR2 is SYGVNS. This CDR3 is 15 amino acids long. The ends lost 1 base at V and 0 bases at J; junction bases unmatched: 3. CDR3 loop: CASSEWGGGSYEQYF. CDR3 nucleotide sequence: TGTGCCAGCAGTGAATGGGGCGGGGGCTCCTACGAGCAGTACTTC.

The table lists this clonotype with a few counts. The rearrangement joins TRBV28 to TRBJ2-2, with a tentative D call TRBD2 (6 bases). The CDR3 is made up of 16 amino acids. With 5 bases removed from V and 3 bases from J, the gap between germline ends came to 16 bases. CDR1 is MDHEN, CDR2 SYDVKM, per germline. CDR3 DNA: TGTGCCAGCAGTAGTTGGGCGGAGGGCGACACCGGGGAGCTGTTTTTT. This encodes CASSSWAEGDTGELFF.

The rearrangement joins TRBV18 to TRBJ1-4; D remains ambiguous. This CDR3 spans 13 amino acids. CDR1 is KGHSH and CDR2 is LQKENI in the germline V gene. Trimming removed 6 bases at V and 6 bases at J, with 11 bases between. The CDR3 spells CASSPRRDEKLFF. The DNA for the CDR3 is TGTGCCAGCTCCCCCCGGAGGGATGAAAAACTGTTTTTT.

J is TRBJ2-3 and V is TRBV20-1; 13 nucleotides agree with TRBD2. V shed 3 bases, J shed 4 bases, and the junction held 10 bases outside the gene matches. The CDR3 has 17 amino acids. Germline loops: CDR1 DFQATT, CDR2 SNEGSKA (reference sequence). The CDR3: CSASVTSGRAGADTQYF. In DNA, the CDR3 is TGCAGTGCTAGCGTAACTAGCGGGAGGGCGGGGGCAGATACGCAGTATTTT.

Many counts were recorded for this clonotype. This chain uses TRBV29-1 with TRBJ2-2; 7 bases are shared with TRBD1. The trim removed 6 bases at V and 4 bases at J, leaving 11 bases unmatched. Germline loops: CDR1 SQVTM, CDR2 ANQGSEA. This CDR3 comprises 15 residues. The chain's CDR3 is CSVAGQGVGTGELFF. The DNA for the CDR3 is TGCAGCGTGGCTGGGCAGGGGGTCGGCACCGGGGAGCTGTTTTTT.

This chain joins TRBV20-1 and TRBJ2-1; 10 positions agree with TRBD2. Looked up from germline, CDR1 is DFQATT and CDR2 is SNEGSKA (reference sequence). This CDR3 comprises 14 residues. V trimming: 2 bases; J trimming: 7 bases; junction bases outside the gene matches: 5. This CDR3 is CSARRPSGSNEQFF. The CDR3 nucleotides read TGCAGTGCTAGAAGGCCTAGCGGGAGTAATGAGCAGTTCTTC.

Many counts were recorded for this clonotype. The rearrangement joins TRBV27 to TRBJ2-2; D could derive from TRBD1 or TRBD2 (6 bases each). The CDR3 contains 14 residues. V was cut by 2 bases and J by 6 bases, with 10 bases left in between. Germline V gene sequence: CDR1 MNHEY, CDR2 SMNVEV (reference sequence). The CDR3 sequence is CASSLRGDAGELFF. In nucleotides, the CDR3 is TGTGCCAGCAGTTTAAGGGGGGATGCCGGGGAGCTGTTTTTT.

This clonotype appeared a few times. This rearrangement joins TRBV4-2 to TRBJ2-7, with no clear D. Deletions cut 0 bases from V and 0 bases from J, with 9 bases between. This CDR3 spans 15 amino acids. The germline CDR1 and CDR2 sequences are LGHNA and YNFKEQ. The CDR3 nucleotides are TGTGCCAGCAGCCAAGATTTCAGTGACTCCTACGAGCAGTACTTC. It translates to CASSQDFSDSYEQYF.

This clonotype has at least ten counts. The V and J genes are TRBV6-6 and TRBJ1-2, with 10 bases aligning to TRBD1. The CDR3 spans 14 residues. The V and J ends lost 7 bases and 7 bases, in that order; junction bases with no gene match: 9. Germline values: CDR1 MNHNY, CDR2 SVGAGI (reference sequence). CDR3 bases: TGTGCCAGCATCAAGACAGGGGGCGCATCTGGCTACACCTTC. It translates to CASIKTGGASGYTF.

This clonotype has just a few counts. The chain couples TRBV6-6 to TRBJ1-4; D gene ambiguous. Germline V lookup: CDR1 MNHNY, CDR2 SVGAGI (reference sequence). CDR3 length: 12 amino acids. The V end lost 0 bases, the J end lost 8 bases, and 4 bases lay between the germline ends. The CDR3 DNA sequence: TGTGCCAGCAGTTACTCGATGGAAAAACTGTTTTTT. Protein product: CASSYSMEKLFF.